These 14 T cell receptor beta chains were sequenced from one sample in a study of spatial heterogeneity in lung cancer. TCRdb re-called the 5' RACE reads through MiXCR, storing one row per CDR3 protein. The repertoire includes around 20,000 distinct CDR3 sequences, more than 9% of them detected once, and 20% to 25% sits in the top ten. Their target antigens are unknown. The time point is: sample taken at primary tumor resection. Study results and limitations: Expanded alpha and beta TCR counts within tumors tracked tumor mutation counts.

This specimen consisted of lung tumor tissue, obtained at surgery. The receptor set was obtained from a female donor with early-stage non-small cell lung cancer.

In regard to this clonotype: Within a library made for alpha chains, this beta chain is off target, and its count is uninformative. This chain joins TRBV4-3 and TRBJ2-6; 7 nucleotides match TRBD1. The V segment lost 4 bases and the J segment 0 bases; nucleotides outside the gene matches: 3. The CDR3 has 16 amino acids. The germline CDR1 and CDR2 sequences are LGHNA and YSLEER. CDR3 bases: TGCGCCAGCAGCCTGACAGGGTACTCTGGGGCCAACGTCCTGACTTTC. The encoded protein is CASSLTGYSGANVLTF.

In the case of this clonotype: This beta chain appears as a stray read in a library generated for alpha chains; its size is not informative. This rearrangement joins TRBV21-1 to TRBJ1-5. TRBV21-1 is recorded as a pseudogene. This CDR3 is 13 amino acids long. CDR3 nucleotides: TGTGCCAGCAGCAAATGGAAGGACCAGCCCCAGCATTTT. It codes for CASSKWKDQPQHF.

A remark on this clonotype: This beta chain is an unintended read in a library built for alpha chains; its size means little. The J gene is TRBJ2-1, the V gene TRBV6-1; the D gene is possibly TRBD2 (6 bases). The V and J ends lost 4 bases and 9 bases respectively, with 13 bases between them. Germline V gene lookup returns CDR1 MNHNS and CDR2 SASEGT. This CDR3 has 13 amino acids. The CDR3 DNA is TGTGCCAGCAGTGGAAATACCGGGGGTGAGCAGTTCTTC. It yields the protein CASSGNTGGEQFF.

In its sample, this clonotype was seen many times. As an off-target read in a library built for alpha chains, this beta chain has a frequency of little significance. This chain links TRBV7-6 with TRBJ2-2, with D possibly TRBD1 on 6 matching bases. Trimming shortened V by 3 bases and J by 2 bases, and 7 bases separated the two germline ends. Germline V gene lookup returns CDR1 SGHVS and CDR2 FNYEAQ. This CDR3 has 14 residues. CDR3 region: CASSLDSNTGELFF. The DNA for the CDR3 is TGTGCCAGCAGCTTGGACAGCAACACCGGGGAGCTGTTTTTT. Full variable domain (outside the CDR3, taken from reference TRBV7-6 and TRBJ2-2): GAGVSQSPRYKVTKRGQDVALRCDPISGHVSLYWYRQALGQGPEFLTYFNYEAQQDKSGLPNDRFSAERPEGSISTLTIQRTEQRDSAMYRCASSLDSNTGELFFGEGSRLTVL.

As for this clonotype: The library was designed around alpha chains, so this beta chain is a stray read whose abundance carries little weight. The chain couples TRBV2 to TRBJ1-6, with 10 bases lining up with TRBD1. Germline assignment: CDR1 SNHLY and CDR2 FYNNEI. Unmatched junction bases numbered 3, after V lost 6 bases and J lost 7 bases. The CDR3 loop spans 14 amino acids. CDR3 sequence (DNA): TGTGCCAGCAGCCCGGACAGGGGGAATTCACCCCTCCACTTT. This codes for CASSPDRGNSPLHF.

Ten or more counts support this clonotype. As an off-target read in a library built for alpha chains, this beta chain has a frequency of little significance. The chain has TRBV6-5 and TRBJ1-1, with TRBD1 identical over 7 bases. CDR1 and CDR2 (germline): MNHEY, SVGAGI. Trimming removed 6 bases from V and 4 bases from J; junction bases left unmatched: 5. CDR3 length: 13 amino acids. Written as DNA, the CDR3 is TGTGCCAGCAGGGTAACAGGGGCCACTGAAGCTTTCTTT. The encoded protein is CASRVTGATEAFF.

This clonotype was found many times. This beta chain is an off-target read within a library intended for alpha chains, so its frequency means little. The genes are TRBV18 and TRBJ1-2; 10 bases are shared with TRBD1. V shed 0 bases, J shed 6 bases, and the junction held 4 bases outside the gene matches. The CDR3 has 15 amino acids. Per germline, CDR1 KGHSH and CDR2 LQKENI. The CDR3 bases are TGTGCCAGCTCACCACCGATGGGACAGGGGAATGGCTACACCTTC. This translates into CASSPPMGQGNGYTF.

This clonotype was observed at least ten times. This beta chain is an unintended read in a library built for alpha chains; its size means little. The J gene is TRBJ1-1, the V gene TRBV11-1; D uncertain. CDR1 is SGHAT, CDR2 FQDESV, per germline (reference sequence). There are 14 residues in the CDR3. V lost 2 bases and J lost 1, with 8 bases in between. The CDR3 reads CASSLWSANTEAFF. The CDR3 region has the DNA TGTGCCAGCAGCTTATGGTCCGCGAACACTGAAGCTTTCTTT.

In its sample, this clonotype was seen a few times. This beta chain came through as a stray read in a library set up for alpha chains, and its size says little. V usage is TRBV7-9 and J usage is TRBJ2-3; 13 nucleotides agree with TRBD2. The germline V gene has CDR1 SEHNR and CDR2 FQNEAQ (reference sequence). The CDR3 covers 18 residues. Trimming took 5 bases from V and 2 from J; bases not matched to a gene: 10. The CDR3 sequence: CASSLSTSGGLYTDTQYF. The CDR3 DNA reads TGTGCCAGCAGCCTATCGACTAGCGGGGGGTTATACACAGATACGCAGTATTTT.

The sample holds many counts of this clonotype. This beta chain is off target for a library built for alpha chains, so its abundance means little. The chain uses TRBV4-3 and TRBJ2-7; TRBD1 matches 10 bases. Trimming removed 0 bases from V and 6 bases from J; junction bases left unmatched: 5. The CDR3 is 15 residues long. Germline V CDR1 and CDR2: LGHNA, YSLEER. DNA for the CDR3: TGCGCCAGCAGCCAAGATCCCGGGACAGGGGTCGAGCAGTACTTC. Its translation: CASSQDPGTGVEQYF.

Note on this clonotype: Found in a library prepared for alpha chains, this beta chain is an off-target read, and its abundance has little meaning. The chain is built from TRBV6-5 and TRBJ1-5; D not certain. From germline, CDR1 is MNHEY and CDR2 SVGAGI. V lost 5 bases and J lost 2, with 7 bases in between. The CDR3 spans 13 residues. The CDR3 nucleotides read TGTGCCAGCAGTATCGGGCGCAATCAGCCCCAGCATTTT. Amino acid sequence: CASSIGRNQPQHF.

This clonotype was counted ten times or more. Being off target in a library aimed at alpha chains, this beta chain has a size of little meaning. The gene calls are TRBV5-4 and TRBJ1-6, with 8 bases identical to TRBD1. V dropped 0 bases and J dropped 7; count of bases not matched to a gene: 3. CDR1 SGHNT and CDR2 YYREEE come from the germline V gene (reference sequence). The CDR3 has 15 residues. This CDR3 is CASSLDRGINSPLHF. As DNA, the CDR3 is TGTGCCAGCAGCTTGGACAGGGGGATAAATTCACCCCTCCACTTT. The full variable domain, its missing parts supplied by reference TRBV5-4 and TRBJ1-6, is ETGVTQSPTHLIKTRGQQVTLRCSSQSGHNTVSWYQQALGQGPQFIFQYYREEENGRGNFPPRFSGLQFPNYSSELNVNALELDDSALYLCASSLDRGINSPLHFGNGTRLTVT.

Concerning this clonotype: This beta chain is a stray sequence in a library constructed for alpha chains; its clone size is not meaningful. The gene calls are TRBV10-1 and TRBJ2-3, with 8 bases that match TRBD1. With 6 bases clipped from V and 1 base from J, the junction kept 6 bases outside the gene matches. Germline assignment: CDR1 WNHNN and CDR2 SYGVQD (reference sequence). The CDR3 spans 15 residues. CDR3 sequence: CASSGGQGRTDTQYF. The CDR3 bases are TGCGCCAGCAGCGGAGGACAGGGTCGCACAGATACGCAGTATTTT.

The table lists this clonotype with a few counts. In a library made to pick up alpha chains, this beta chain is a stray read with a size that means little. The V and J genes are TRBV20-1 and TRBJ1-1, with D maybe TRBD1 (5 bases). The V end lost 3 bases, the J end lost 6 bases, and 17 bases lay between the germline ends. Germline-derived CDR1 and CDR2 are DFQATT and SNEGSKA (reference sequence). This CDR3 spans 14 amino acids. This chain's CDR3 is CSARTWGPSSEAFF. The CDR3 region has the DNA TGCAGTGCTAGGACCTGGGGACCCAGCTCTGAAGCTTTCTTT.